The 29 T cell receptor beta chains below all came from one sample that was sequenced in a study of blood T cells in healthy people across ages. For the second PCR, which ran for about 7 to 11 cycles, a sample-barcoded 5' primer and a J-beta primer mix were used. From the 5' RACE reads, TCRdb called clonotypes with MiXCR, one entry per CDR3 protein. The sample contains hundreds of thousands of distinct CDR3 sequences, about 62% of which appear only once. Sample: blood. The origin of the receptors is a man between 25 and 39 years old in good health.

The chain has TRBV6-1 and TRBJ2-3; 15 bases align to TRBD2. This CDR3 is 20 amino acids long. The germline CDR1 and CDR2 sequences are MNHNS and SASEGT. V gave up 5 bases and J gave up 2 bases; unmatched junction bases: 14. CDR3 in DNA: TGTGCCAGCAGTAGGAGGAGGGGACTAGCGGGAGGAATGCCCACAGATACGCAGTATTTT. It yields the protein CASSRRRGLAGGMPTDTQYF.

V gene TRBV13 combines with J gene TRBJ2-7, with 7 nucleotides matching TRBD2. Germline CDR1 PRHDT, CDR2 FYEKMQ (reference sequence). J gave up 4 bases and V 5 bases, and 11 bases lay outside the gene matches. The CDR3 has 15 amino acids. This chain's CDR3 is CASSPGLPPLYEQYF. The CDR3 DNA reads TGTGCCAGCAGCCCGGGACTACCCCCCCTTTACGAGCAGTACTTC.

The chain uses TRBV5-1 and TRBJ1-2; 7 nucleotides agree with TRBD1. The ends lost 2 bases at V and 7 bases at J; junction bases unmatched: 5. The CDR3 sequence is 13 residues long. Germline CDR1 SGHRS, CDR2 YFSETQ. Written as DNA, the CDR3 is TGCGCCAGCAGCTTCGACAGGGAGGTTGGCTACACCTTC. Translation gives CASSFDREVGYTF.

This clonotype has only a few counts. The chain employs TRBV27 and TRBJ2-7; 7 bases agree with TRBD1. V lost 5 bases to trimming and J lost 2 bases; unmatched junction nucleotides: 6. The CDR3 contains 14 residues. CDR1 is MNHEY, CDR2 SMNVEV, per germline (reference sequence). DNA for the CDR3: TGTGCCAGCAGTCCCAAGACAGGGACCTACGAGCAGTACTTC. This sequence encodes CASSPKTGTYEQYF.

The sample holds one count of this clonotype. The V gene is TRBV7-9, the J gene TRBJ2-6; D might be TRBD1 (5 bases). This CDR3 spans 18 amino acids. CDR1 is SEHNR, CDR2 FQNEAQ, per germline (reference sequence). Trimming pared 5 bases from V and 4 bases from J, leaving 21 bases between. This chain's CDR3 is CASSQRQSSSGGANVLTF. CDR3 bases: TGTGCCAGCAGCCAGCGACAGTCCTCCTCTGGAGGGGCCAACGTCCTGACTTTC.

V usage is TRBV5-1 and J usage is TRBJ1-1; D might be TRBD1 (6 bases). The CDR3 totals 15 residues. V was clipped by 4 bases and J by 5 bases, with 18 bases between them. Germline assignment: CDR1 SGHRS and CDR2 YFSETQ. Here the CDR3 DNA reads TGCGCCAGCAGCCCGTTAAATTACAGGGAAACTGAAGCTTTCTTT. Translating it yields CASSPLNYRETEAFF.

This clonotype was seen a handful of times. The chain couples TRBV5-1 to TRBJ2-1, with 7 bases matching TRBD2. The CDR3 has 16 amino acids. J was trimmed by 4 bases and V by 3 bases; bases with no gene match: 10. Germline V gene data show CDR1 as SGHRS and CDR2 as YFSETQ. In nucleotides, the CDR3 is TGCGCCAGCAGCTCGAATCTAGCGGAAGGTTACAATGAGCAGTTCTTC. Residues: CASSSNLAEGYNEQFF.

A few counts support this clonotype. The rearrangement joins TRBV20-1 to TRBJ2-1; possibly TRBD1 or TRBD2 for D (6 bases each). V dropped 6 bases and J dropped 8 bases, with 20 bases sitting between them. The CDR3 runs 14 residues. Germline CDR1 DFQATT, CDR2 SNEGSKA (reference sequence). The DNA of the CDR3 is TGCAGTGCCCCCTGGGGGGCTCCGGTTGATGAGCAGTTCTTC. Translating gives CSAPWGAPVDEQFF.

The chain recombines TRBV6-6 with TRBJ1-4; possible D gene TRBD1, 5 bases. The V gene lost 6 bases and the J gene lost 7 bases, with 12 bases spanning the gap. The CDR3 contains 13 residues. The germline V gene has CDR1 MNHNY and CDR2 SVGAGI (reference sequence). CDR3 loop: CASRQGEGEKLFF. CDR3 coding DNA: TGTGCCAGCAGACAAGGGGAAGGTGAAAAACTGTTTTTT.

This clonotype was found once. The V call is TRBV7-3, the J call TRBJ2-6; 8 bases are a match to TRBD2. The V segment lost 5 bases and the J segment 2 bases; nucleotides outside the gene matches: 5. The CDR3 sequence is 16 residues long. Germline V gene data show CDR1 as SGHTA and CDR2 as FQGTGA. The CDR3 loop reads CASSLPGGPGANVLTF. CDR3 DNA sequence: TGTGCCAGCAGCCTACCGGGGGGGCCTGGGGCCAACGTCCTGACTTTC. The variable domain in full, completed from reference TRBV7-3 and TRBJ2-6, reads GAGVSQTPSNKVTEKGKYVELRCDPISGHTALYWYRQSLGQGPEFLIYFQGTGAADDSGLPNDRFFAVRPEGSVSTLKIQRTERGDSAVYLCASSLPGGPGANVLTFGAGSRLTVL.

This clonotype appeared a few times. The chain joins TRBV19 to TRBJ2-4; 7 positions agree with TRBD1. The CDR3 has 15 amino acids. J lost 9 bases, V lost 4 bases, and 12 bases had no gene match. In germline, CDR1 is LNHDA, CDR2 SQIVND (reference sequence). This CDR3 is CASSTYRDRPSIQYF. CDR3 DNA sequence: TGTGCCAGTAGTACGTACCGGGACAGACCAAGCATTCAGTACTTC.

This clonotype came up a few times. The chain employs TRBV3-1 and TRBJ1-2; D is unresolved. The CDR3 is 14 amino acids. Germline assignment: CDR1 LGHDT and CDR2 YNNKEL (reference sequence). V was shortened by 1 base and J by 3 bases, with 9 bases between the two germline ends. CDR3 sequence: CASSQVNGYYGYTF. The CDR3 bases are TGTGCCAGCAGCCAAGTAAATGGCTACTATGGCTACACCTTC.

The rearrangement links TRBV7-9 to TRBJ2-1; no definite D call. Germline CDR1 SEHNR, CDR2 FQNEAQ (reference sequence). V shed 3 bases and J shed 8 bases, with 8 bases lying between them. The CDR3 sequence is 12 residues long. The CDR3 bases are TGTGCCAGCAGCTTCCTTGTTCATGAGCAGTTCTTC. The encoded protein is CASSFLVHEQFF.

V and J are TRBV11-2 and TRBJ2-1; 10 bases map to TRBD2. The germline V gene has CDR1 SGHAT and CDR2 FQNNGV. The CDR3 extends over 16 amino acids. V shed 2 bases, J shed 3 bases, and the junction held 4 bases outside the gene matches. The DNA of the CDR3 is TGTGCCAGCAGCTTACTCCTAGCGGGGGTCTACAATGAGCAGTTCTTC. It specifies CASSLLLAGVYNEQFF.

This rearrangement joins TRBV9 to TRBJ2-1; possible D gene TRBD2, 6 bases. The V end lost 1 base, the J end lost 5 bases, and 16 bases lay between the germline ends. This CDR3 contains 16 residues. From germline, CDR1 is SGDLS and CDR2 YYNGEE. CDR3 region: CASSVSGGTANNEQFF. In DNA form, the CDR3 reads TGTGCCAGCAGCGTAAGTGGGGGGACCGCTAACAATGAGCAGTTCTTC.

The gene calls are TRBV29-1 and TRBJ2-7; 8 bases agree with TRBD1. The CDR3 length is 15 residues. V lost 5 bases, J lost 0 bases, and 9 bases stayed unmatched. Germline CDR1 is SQVTM and CDR2 is ANQGSEA. Here the CDR3 reads CSVSLSGQASYEQYF. The CDR3 coding sequence is TGCAGCGTTTCGTTGTCGGGACAGGCCTCCTACGAGCAGTACTTC.

The V call is TRBV7-2, the J call TRBJ2-1; tentatively, D is TRBD1 or TRBD2 (7 bases each). The CDR3 extends over 13 amino acids. V gave up 5 bases and J gave up 9 bases, with 14 bases separating them. Germline CDR1 and CDR2: SGHTA and FQGNSA. CDR3 sequence (DNA): TGTGCCAGCAGCCCAGGGGGGGTTGCTGAGCAGTTCTTC. It encodes CASSPGGVAEQFF.

The rearrangement links TRBV18 to TRBJ1-2, with D uncertain. V lost 3 bases, J lost 7 bases, and 12 bases lay in between. Germline V gene lookup returns CDR1 KGHSH and CDR2 LQKENI. The length of the CDR3 is 13 residues. As DNA, the CDR3 is TGTGCCAGCTCACCCTCAGATGGGTCTGGCTACACCTTC. As protein: CASSPSDGSGYTF.

This chain uses TRBV11-2 with TRBJ1-2, with D possibly being TRBD1 (5 bases). Germline loops: CDR1 SGHAT, CDR2 FQNNGV. Trimming cost V 5 bases and J 4 bases, with 14 bases left between them. The length of the CDR3 is 14 residues. This chain's CDR3 is CASSPRGRSYGYTF. The CDR3, as DNA: TGTGCCAGCAGCCCACGGGGACGGAGCTATGGCTACACCTTC.

This chain connects TRBV10-3 to TRBJ2-5; 13 bases are shared with TRBD2. The J segment lost 2 bases and the V segment lost 6 bases, leaving 6 bases of the junction unmatched. The CDR3 runs to 16 residues. Per the germline V gene, CDR1 is ENHRY and CDR2 is SYGVKD. CDR3 sequence reads: CAISRELAGGQETQYF. The CDR3 nucleotides are TGTGCCATCAGCCGAGAACTAGCGGGAGGGCAAGAGACCCAGTACTTC.

V gene TRBV20-1 combines with J gene TRBJ2-7, with TRBD2 matching over 7 bases. The CDR3 length is 14 residues. J lost 4 bases, V lost 2 bases, and 8 bases had no gene match. Germline V lookup: CDR1 DFQATT, CDR2 SNEGSKA (reference sequence). Here the CDR3 DNA reads TGCAGTGCTAGAAGTGGGAGGGGACCTTACGAGCAGTACTTC. Protein product: CSARSGRGPYEQYF.

This sequence joins TRBV27 and TRBJ1-6, with a possible D match to TRBD1 (6 bases). This CDR3 is built from 16 residues. The germline V gene encodes CDR1 MNHEY and CDR2 SMNVEV (reference sequence). Trimming took 3 bases from V and 5 from J, leaving 14 bases between them. CDR3 DNA sequence: TGTGCCAGCAGTTTGGGGGGGGCAACCCATAATTCACCCCTCCACTTT. It encodes CASSLGGATHNSPLHF.

In its sample, this clonotype was seen a few times. V gene TRBV15 combines with J gene TRBJ2-7; possibly TRBD1 for D (6 bases). Germline V gene lookup returns CDR1 LNHNV and CDR2 YYDKDF (reference sequence). V lost 2 bases, J lost 3 bases, and 17 bases lay in between. This CDR3 contains 16 residues. CDR3 amino acids: CATSRTRQAPYYEQYF. The CDR3 DNA is TGTGCCACCAGCAGAACCCGACAGGCTCCCTACTACGAGCAGTACTTC.

The gene calls are TRBV28 and TRBJ2-4; no reliable D call. TRBJ2-7 explains the end of the DNA better; the J call may be wrong. This CDR3 contains 13 residues. In germline, CDR1 is MDHEN, CDR2 SYDVKM. The CDR3 DNA reads as TGTGCCAGCAGTCCCCCCGAAAACTACGAGCAGTACTTC. Amino acid sequence: CASSPPENYEQYF.

In its sample, this clonotype was seen a few times. This chain connects TRBV20-1 to TRBJ1-2, with D uncertain. Germline CDR1 DFQATT, CDR2 SNEGSKA (reference sequence). Trimming pared 1 base from V and 4 bases from J, leaving 10 bases between. The CDR3 has 13 amino acids. The CDR3: CSARVADPYGYTF. In nucleotides, the CDR3 is TGCAGTGCTAGAGTGGCTGACCCCTATGGCTACACCTTC.

V and J are TRBV20-1 and TRBJ2-5; TRBD1 matches 9 bases. CDR3 size: 15 residues. The germline gives CDR1 DFQATT, CDR2 SNEGSKA (reference sequence). Trimming at V came to 4 bases and at J to 5 bases, leaving 11 bases not matched to a gene. DNA of the CDR3: TGCAGTGCTACTTCTTCCGGGACAGGGACCGAGACCCAGTACTTC. Residues: CSATSSGTGTETQYF.

CDR3 amino acids: CASSLWGQPQHF. The CDR3 nucleotides read TGTGCCAGCAGCTTATGGGGACAGCCCCAGCATTTT. The chain uses TRBV7-9 and TRBJ1-5; D remains ambiguous. Germline CDR1 reads SEHNR; CDR2 reads FQNEAQ (reference sequence). V lost 2 bases and J 7 bases, leaving 6 bases between the germline ends. This CDR3 has 12 amino acids.

This clonotype turned up a few times. CDR3 sequence: CASSQRLAGHEQYF. The CDR3 DNA is TGTGCCAGCAGCCAACGACTAGCGGGCCACGAGCAGTACTTC. The rearrangement uses TRBV14 and TRBJ2-7; 10 bases map to TRBD2. Germline V lookup: CDR1 SGHDN, CDR2 FVKESK. The CDR3 has 14 amino acids. J was trimmed by 5 bases and V by 2 bases; bases with no gene match: 3. Combining the CDR3 with reference TRBV14 and TRBJ2-7 gives the whole variable domain EAGVTQFPSHSVIEKGQTVTLRCDPISGHDNLYWYRRVMGKEIKFLLHFVKESKQDESGMPNNRFLAERTGGTYSTLKVQPAELEDSGVYFCASSQRLAGHEQYFGPGTRLTVT.

The chain combines TRBV19 with TRBJ2-1, with D possibly being TRBD1 (6 bases). The germline CDR1 and CDR2 sequences are LNHDA and SQIVND (reference sequence). This CDR3 comprises 13 residues. V dropped 0 bases and J dropped 10 bases, with 10 bases sitting between them. CDR3 protein: CASSIDQGIEQFF. Written as DNA, the CDR3 is TGTGCCAGTAGTATAGATCAGGGGATCGAGCAGTTCTTC.